The clone carrying this T cell receptor beta chain was found a few times. Its antigen is not known. Amplification targeted TCR beta CDR3 regions from RNA transcripts. Primed by the HTBI set, a first-round RT-PCR was run on the TCR CDR3. TCRdb re-called the multiplex PCR reads with MiXCR, one entry per CDR3 protein. The sample shows over 350,000 distinct CDR3 sequences, roughly 20% of them seen only once. This sample was taken from a study of T cells in Graves' hyperthyroidism and ophthalmopathy. There are 16 residues in the CDR3. The V end lost 5 bases, the J end lost 4 bases, and 19 bases lay between the germline ends. Germline values: CDR1 MNHNS, CDR2 SASEGT. Regarding the study as a whole: Researchers found most expanded thyroid clonotypes above 0.001 in blood as well.

This TCR derives from a man younger than 35 with Graves' ophthalmopathy. Sample: blood. The chain combines TRBV6-1 with TRBJ2-3, with D maybe TRBD2 (7 bases). The DNA for the CDR3 is TGTGCCAGCAGTCCCCGGGGGGCTACAGGGCCAGATACGCAGTATTTT. Translated, it gives CASSPRGATGPDTQYF.